The next 21 T cell receptor beta chains were all read from a single sample in a study of CD8 T cells in ankylosing spondylitis. TCRdb ran MiXCR on the 5' RACE reads and lists one entry per CDR3 protein. The profile shows around 250,000 distinct CDR3 sequences, 18% of them singletons. Material for sequencing was blood, either unsorted or a sorted T cell fraction (not recorded which). The receptors were sampled from a male donor with ankylosing spondylitis or in good health (not recorded which).

V is TRBV12-3 or TRBV12-4 and J is TRBJ2-7, with 12 positions matching TRBD1. The CDR3 loop spans 14 amino acids. Germline trimming cut 6 bases from V and 7 bases from J; bases unmatched to any gene: 7. The CDR3 DNA is TGTGCCAGCAGGCCGGGACAGGGGGCTGGTGAGCAGTACTTC. This encodes CASRPGQGAGEQYF.

The chain links TRBV5-1 to TRBJ2-7; 7 bases are shared with TRBD1. The CDR3 is 15 residues long. Germline loops: CDR1 SGHRS, CDR2 YFSETQ. J was trimmed by 2 bases and V by 3 bases; bases with no gene match: 8. CDR3 DNA: TGCGCCAGCAGCTCCCTCCGGGACAGCGCCTACGAGCAGTACTTC. Its translation: CASSSLRDSAYEQYF.

This clonotype was seen more than once but under ten times. The chain recombines TRBV9 with TRBJ1-1; D is possibly TRBD1 (5 bases). The V and J ends lost 1 base and 3 bases respectively, with 19 bases between them. Germline CDR1 SGDLS, CDR2 YYNGEE. This CDR3 is 17 amino acids long. Here the CDR3 reads CASSVSSGSPGDTEAFF. In DNA, the CDR3 is TGTGCCAGCAGCGTAAGTTCTGGGTCCCCGGGGGACACTGAAGCTTTCTTT.

The chain joins TRBV3-1 to TRBJ2-3; D remains ambiguous. Per germline, CDR1 LGHDT and CDR2 YNNKEL (reference sequence). Deletions cut 3 bases from V and 1 base from J, with 8 bases between. The CDR3 is 14 amino acids. CDR3 protein: CASSQFAGTDTQYF. The CDR3 coding sequence is TGTGCCAGCAGCCAGTTTGCGGGCACAGATACGCAGTATTTT.

This chain links TRBV4-2 with TRBJ2-1; 11 bases are a match to TRBD1. The germline V gene encodes CDR1 LGHNA and CDR2 YNFKEQ. V dropped 2 bases and J dropped 5; count of bases not matched to a gene: 2. The CDR3 has 15 residues. The CDR3 DNA reads as TGTGCCAGCAGCCAATGGGACAGGGGGGACAATGAGCAGTTCTTC. Translated, it gives CASSQWDRGDNEQFF.

This clonotype has just a few counts. The V call is TRBV5-5, the J call TRBJ2-7; 7 bases map to TRBD1. J gave up 0 bases and V 2 bases, and 5 bases lay outside the gene matches. Germline CDR1 and CDR2: SGHKS and YYEKEE (reference sequence). The CDR3 sequence is 15 residues long. CDR3 coding DNA: TGTGCCAGCAGCTTCACAGGGGCCAACTCCTACGAGCAGTACTTC. This sequence encodes CASSFTGANSYEQYF.

In its sample, this clonotype was seen a few times. The chain links TRBV12-5 to TRBJ2-7, with 11 bases that match TRBD1. Germline CDR1 reads LGHNT; CDR2 reads FRNRAP. Unmatched junction bases numbered 8, after V lost 7 bases and J lost 3 bases. The CDR3 consists of 15 residues. CDR3 sequence reads: CASAAGQGDFYEQYF. CDR3 DNA sequence: TGTGCTAGTGCCGCGGGACAGGGGGATTTCTACGAGCAGTACTTC.

This rearrangement joins TRBV20-1 to TRBJ2-7, with 10 bases that match TRBD2. V lost 7 bases to trimming and J lost 4 bases; unmatched junction nucleotides: 10. The CDR3 is made up of 14 amino acids. Per germline, CDR1 DFQATT and CDR2 SNEGSKA (reference sequence). DNA for the CDR3: TGCAGTGTTCGAACTAGCGGGAATAGTTACGAGCAGTACTTC. Protein sequence: CSVRTSGNSYEQYF.

The J gene is TRBJ2-1, the V gene TRBV12-3 or TRBV12-4, with D tentatively TRBD1 or TRBD2 (6 bases each). V gave up 2 bases and J gave up 14 bases, with 22 bases separating them. This CDR3 region has 15 residues. CDR3 loop: CASSLSSGTPWGEFF. CDR3 DNA: TGTGCCAGCAGTTTATCCTCCGGGACACCTTGGGGGGAGTTCTTC.

This clonotype was seen many times. The chain couples TRBV5-1 to TRBJ2-7, with TRBD1 matching 10 bases. The CDR3 runs to 16 residues. With V trimmed by 1 base and J by 3 bases, 7 bases remained unmatched. Germline CDR1 reads SGHRS; CDR2 reads YFSETQ. CDR3 DNA: TGCGCCAGCAGCTTGTTGGGGGGACAGGGGTTCTACGAGCAGTACTTC. Amino acids: CASSLLGGQGFYEQYF.

J is TRBJ2-7 and V is TRBV20-1; a weak D match, TRBD1 (6 bases). Germline loops: CDR1 DFQATT, CDR2 SNEGSKA (reference sequence). The V end lost 4 bases, the J end lost 6 bases, and 13 bases lay between the germline ends. The CDR3 is 12 amino acids. CDR3 protein: CSAKGQQGEQYF. The CDR3 DNA follows: TGCAGTGCTAAAGGACAGCAAGGCGAGCAGTACTTC.

This clonotype was detected many times. This sequence joins TRBV27 and TRBJ2-3, with 9 nucleotides matching TRBD2. Germline trimming cut 1 base from V and 3 bases from J; bases unmatched to any gene: 2. Germline CDR1 and CDR2: MNHEY and SMNVEV (reference sequence). The CDR3 loop spans 15 amino acids. CDR3 nucleotide sequence: TGTGCCAGCAGTTTATTAGCGGGAGCGACAGATACGCAGTATTTT. This encodes CASSLLAGATDTQYF.

The V gene is TRBV5-5, the J gene TRBJ2-3; possibly TRBD1 for D (8 bases). With 4 bases removed from V and 1 base from J, the gap between germline ends came to 16 bases. Per germline, CDR1 SGHKS and CDR2 YYEKEE (reference sequence). The CDR3 length is 16 residues. CDR3 bases: TGTGCCAGCAGCCCGGACAGGGAGGGGGGCACAGATACGCAGTATTTT. Its protein is CASSPDREGGTDTQYF.

The V call is TRBV29-1, the J call TRBJ2-1; a weak D match, TRBD1 (6 bases). The V gene lost 3 bases and the J gene lost 7 bases, with 16 bases spanning the gap. CDR3 size: 14 residues. CDR1 is SQVTM and CDR2 is ANQGSEA in the germline V gene. CDR3: CSVEGRQELNEQFF. Here the CDR3 DNA reads TGCAGCGTTGAGGGTCGACAGGAGCTAAATGAGCAGTTCTTC.

The chain couples TRBV7-9 to TRBJ2-2; D is unclear. Trimming took 3 bases from V and 4 from J, leaving 12 bases between them. The CDR3 length is 15 residues. CDR1 is SEHNR, CDR2 FQNEAQ, per germline (reference sequence). The chain's CDR3 is CASSFYVASTGELFF. DNA for the CDR3: TGTGCCAGCAGCTTTTATGTCGCAAGCACCGGGGAGCTGTTTTTT.

As concerns this clonotype: A read error is possible here, since a much larger clone lies one base away. It is likely a read error, because the conserved phenylalanine at the end of the CDR3 is missing. The chain employs TRBV2 and TRBJ2-1; 11 nucleotides match TRBD1. This CDR3 is built from 18 residues. CDR1 is SNHLY, CDR2 FYNNEI, per germline. DNA for the CDR3: TGTGCCTGCAGCCCCGGGACAGGGGGGCCGTTCGCCTACAATGAGCAGTTCTAC. The encoded protein is CACSPGTGGPFAYNEQFY.

The J gene is TRBJ2-2, the V gene TRBV14; D call uncertain. This CDR3 has 13 amino acids. The V gene lost 5 bases and the J gene lost 5 bases, with 9 bases spanning the gap. CDR1 is SGHDN, CDR2 FVKESK, per germline. This CDR3 reads CASSARVTGELFF. The DNA for the CDR3 is TGTGCCAGCAGCGCGAGAGTTACCGGGGAGCTGTTTTTT.

The chain has TRBV6-1 and TRBJ2-1; no definite D call. Trimming removed 6 bases from V and 0 bases from J, with 12 bases in between. The germline CDR1 and CDR2 sequences are MNHNS and SASEGT. This CDR3 region has 15 residues. Here the CDR3 reads CASSPDGSSYNEQFF. In nucleotides, the CDR3 is TGTGCCAGCAGCCCGGACGGAAGCTCCTACAATGAGCAGTTCTTC.

This clonotype occurred a few times. J is TRBJ1-5 and V is TRBV27; 8 nucleotides line up with TRBD1. The V and J ends lost 4 bases and 3 bases, in that order; junction bases with no gene match: 2. The CDR3 consists of 14 residues. Per the germline V gene, CDR1 is MNHEY and CDR2 is SMNVEV (reference sequence). CDR3 sequence: CASSSTGANQPQHF. The CDR3 nucleotides read TGTGCCAGCAGTTCGACAGGGGCCAATCAGCCCCAGCATTTT.

By sample fraction, this clonotype is medium-sized (0.01 to 0.1%). The chain joins TRBV29-1 to TRBJ2-1, with 7 bases identical to TRBD1. Losses at the gene ends were 2 bases for V and 3 bases for J; bases not matched to a gene: 7. Germline V lookup: CDR1 SQVTM, CDR2 ANQGSEA. The CDR3 sequence is 15 residues long. The CDR3 region is CSVEIWDSDYNEQFF. Written as DNA, the CDR3 is TGCAGCGTTGAAATTTGGGACAGTGACTACAATGAGCAGTTCTTC.

This chain joins TRBV21-1 and TRBJ2-5; the table's TRBD2 call for D was not verified on the DNA. TRBV21-1 is labeled a pseudogene. CDR3 size: 19 residues. CDR3 DNA sequence: TGTGCCAGCAGCAAAGACGGCTCCTGGGCAGCTCCTCCTCAAGAGACCCAGTACTTC. Translating gives CASSKDGSWAAPPQETQYF.